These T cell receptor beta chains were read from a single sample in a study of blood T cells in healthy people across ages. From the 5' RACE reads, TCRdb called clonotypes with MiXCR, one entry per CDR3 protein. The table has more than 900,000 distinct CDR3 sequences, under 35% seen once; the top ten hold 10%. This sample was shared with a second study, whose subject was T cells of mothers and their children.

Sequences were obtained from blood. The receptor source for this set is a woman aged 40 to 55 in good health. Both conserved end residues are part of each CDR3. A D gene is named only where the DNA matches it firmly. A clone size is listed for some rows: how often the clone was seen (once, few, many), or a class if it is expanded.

CDR3aa: CASSLGGGGAFRELFF
CDR3nt: TGTGCCAGCAGCTTAGGCGGCGGGGGGGCCTTCAGGGAGCTGTTTTTT
abundance: NA
d_gene: TRBD2
len: 16
v_gene: TRBV11-2
j_gene: TRBJ2-2

CDR3aa: CASLRDTYDYTF
CDR3nt: TGTGCCAGCTTAAGGGATACGTATGACTACACCTTC
abundance: NA
d_gene: NA
len: 12
v_gene: TRBV28
j_gene: TRBJ1-2

CDR3aa: CSVEGTGLPGANVPTF
CDR3nt: TGCAGCGTTGAAGGCACAGGCCTTCCTGGGGCCAACGTCCCGACTTTC
abundance: NA
d_gene: NA
len: 16
v_gene: TRBV29-1
j_gene: TRBJ2-6

CDR3aa: CSARDPRLSGYTF
CDR3nt: TGCAGTGCTAGAGATCCCAGGCTGAGTGGCTACACCTTC
abundance: NA
d_gene: NA
len: 13
v_gene: TRBV20-1
j_gene: TRBJ1-2

CDR3aa: CSVTVGTDFTDTQYF
CDR3nt: TGCAGCGTTACCGTGGGGACGGATTTCACAGATACGCAGTATTTT
abundance: many
d_gene: NA
len: 15
v_gene: TRBV29-1
j_gene: TRBJ2-3

CDR3aa: CASTYAGGTYEQYF
CDR3nt: TGCGCCAGCACTTATGCGGGGGGCACATACGAGCAGTACTTC
abundance: many
d_gene: TRBD2
len: 14
v_gene: TRBV5-1
j_gene: TRBJ2-7

CDR3aa: CSAEGMVAGDSTDTQYF
CDR3nt: TGCAGTGCTGAGGGGATGGTAGCGGGTGATAGCACAGATACGCAGTATTTT
abundance: many
d_gene: TRBD2
len: 17
v_gene: TRBV20-1
j_gene: TRBJ2-3

CDR3aa: CATSRGGATNEKLFF
CDR3nt: TGTGCCACCAGCAGAGGTGGGGCAACTAATGAAAAACTGTTTTTT
abundance: many
d_gene: NA
len: 15
v_gene: TRBV15
j_gene: TRBJ1-4

CDR3aa: CATSSAYRGRLRQETQYF
CDR3nt: TGTGCCACCAGCAGTGCCTACAGGGGGCGCCTACGGCAAGAGACCCAGTACTTC
abundance: NA
d_gene: TRBD1
len: 18
v_gene: TRBV15
j_gene: TRBJ2-5

CDR3aa: CASSTGQPITYEQYF
CDR3nt: TGTGCCAGCTCAACCGGACAGCCGATAACCTACGAGCAGTACTTC
abundance: few
d_gene: NA
len: 15
v_gene: TRBV18
j_gene: TRBJ2-7

CDR3aa: CASSQDRGLAVYNEQFF
CDR3nt: TGCGCCAGCAGCCAAGATAGGGGACTAGCTGTTTACAATGAGCAGTTCTTC
abundance: few
d_gene: TRBD2
len: 17
v_gene: TRBV4-1
j_gene: TRBJ2-1

CDR3aa: CASSSRDLRNSPLHF
CDR3nt: TGTGCCAGCAGTTCAAGGGACCTACGCAATTCACCCCTCCACTTT
abundance: few
d_gene: NA
len: 15
v_gene: TRBV28
j_gene: TRBJ1-6

CDR3aa: CASRLRLPSYEQYF
CDR3nt: TGTGCCAGCAGGTTAAGGCTCCCCTCCTACGAGCAGTACTTC
abundance: NA
d_gene: NA
len: 14
v_gene: TRBV28
j_gene: TRBJ2-7

CDR3aa: CASSYGTDSPLHF
CDR3nt: TGCGCCAGCAGCTACGGGACCGATTCACCCCTCCACTTT
abundance: NA
d_gene: NA
len: 13
v_gene: TRBV5-1
j_gene: TRBJ1-6

CDR3aa: CASSEQGLFTEAFF
CDR3nt: TGTGCCAGCAGTGAACAGGGGTTGTTCACTGAAGCTTTCTTT
abundance: NA
d_gene: NA
len: 14
v_gene: TRBV25-1
j_gene: TRBJ1-1

CDR3aa: CASKGEVTEAFF
CDR3nt: TGTGCCAGCAAAGGGGAGGTCACTGAAGCTTTCTTT
abundance: NA
d_gene: NA
len: 12
v_gene: TRBV2
j_gene: TRBJ1-1

CDR3aa: CASSPAGKRGGHWQFF
CDR3nt: TGCGCCAGCAGCCCCGCCGGGAAGCGGGGGGGCCATTGGCAGTTCTTC
abundance: NA
d_gene: TRBD2
len: 16
v_gene: TRBV5-1
j_gene: TRBJ2-1

CDR3aa: CASSPSQGYEQYF
CDR3nt: TGTGCCAGCTCACCGTCCCAGGGCTACGAGCAGTACTTC
abundance: NA
d_gene: NA
len: 13
v_gene: TRBV18
j_gene: TRBJ2-7

CDR3aa: CASSTTGFTEAFF
CDR3nt: TGTGCCAGCAGCACGACGGGCTTCACTGAAGCTTTCTTT
abundance: few
d_gene: NA
len: 13
v_gene: TRBV6-2/TRBV6-3
j_gene: TRBJ1-1

CDR3aa: CASSYAIAGALYKQYF
CDR3nt: TGTGCCAGCAGTTACGCGATAGCGGGGGCCCTCTACAAGCAGTACTTC
abundance: once
d_gene: TRBD2
len: 16
v_gene: TRBV6-6
j_gene: TRBJ2-4

CDR3aa: CSAHSNTYEQYF
CDR3nt: TGCAGTGCCCACAGCAACACCTACGAGCAGTACTTC
abundance: many
d_gene: NA
len: 12
v_gene: TRBV20-1
j_gene: TRBJ2-7

CDR3aa: CASSRTRAADTQYF
CDR3nt: TGTGCCAGCAGCCGGACCCGGGCGGCAGATACGCAGTATTTT
abundance: few
d_gene: NA
len: 14
v_gene: TRBV7-2
j_gene: TRBJ2-3

CDR3aa: CASKVGLHYEQYF
CDR3nt: TGTGCCAGCAAGGTGGGACTTCACTACGAGCAGTACTTC
abundance: many
d_gene: NA
len: 13
v_gene: TRBV6-2/TRBV6-3
j_gene: TRBJ2-7

CDR3aa: CASSYSGQGSGANVPTF
CDR3nt: TGTGCCAGCAGTTACTCGGGACAGGGGTCTGGGGCCAACGTCCCGACTTTC
abundance: NA
d_gene: TRBD1
len: 17
v_gene: TRBV6-5
j_gene: TRBJ2-6

CDR3aa: CASSTRTGIEGEQYF
CDR3nt: TGTGCCAGCAGCACACGGACAGGGATCGAAGGCGAGCAGTACTTC
abundance: few
d_gene: TRBD1
len: 15
v_gene: TRBV7-9
j_gene: TRBJ2-7

CDR3aa: CATSRDSGGQETQYF
CDR3nt: TGTGCCACCAGCAGAGACAGCGGAGGACAAGAGACCCAGTACTTC
abundance: many
d_gene: NA
len: 15
v_gene: TRBV15
j_gene: TRBJ2-5

CDR3aa: CASTLSYEQFF
CDR3nt: TGTGCCAGCACCCTATCGTATGAGCAGTTCTTC
abundance: few
d_gene: NA
len: 11
v_gene: TRBV12-3/TRBV12-4
j_gene: TRBJ2-1

CDR3aa: CSARVRGRSYEQYF
CDR3nt: TGCAGTGCTAGAGTAAGGGGGAGATCCTACGAGCAGTACTTC
abundance: NA
d_gene: NA
len: 14
v_gene: TRBV20-1
j_gene: TRBJ2-7

CDR3aa: CTRSRGVVAYNEQFF
CDR3nt: TGTACCAGATCTCGAGGGGTGGTGGCCTACAATGAGCAGTTCTTC
abundance: NA
d_gene: NA
len: 15
v_gene: TRBV3-1
j_gene: TRBJ2-1

CDR3aa: CASSEQGITGELFF
CDR3nt: TGCGCCAGCAGCGAACAGGGGATCACCGGGGAGCTGTTTTTT
abundance: few
d_gene: TRBD1
len: 14
v_gene: TRBV5-1
j_gene: TRBJ2-2

CDR3aa: CASSLTTMGNQPQHF
CDR3nt: TGTGCCAGCTCGTTAACAACGATGGGCAATCAGCCCCAGCATTTT
abundance: many
d_gene: NA
len: 15
v_gene: TRBV18
j_gene: TRBJ1-5

CDR3aa: CASSFALGAGNTIYF
CDR3nt: TGTGCCAGCAGTTTTGCTTTGGGGGCTGGAAACACCATATATTTT
abundance: few
d_gene: NA
len: 15
v_gene: TRBV28
j_gene: TRBJ1-3